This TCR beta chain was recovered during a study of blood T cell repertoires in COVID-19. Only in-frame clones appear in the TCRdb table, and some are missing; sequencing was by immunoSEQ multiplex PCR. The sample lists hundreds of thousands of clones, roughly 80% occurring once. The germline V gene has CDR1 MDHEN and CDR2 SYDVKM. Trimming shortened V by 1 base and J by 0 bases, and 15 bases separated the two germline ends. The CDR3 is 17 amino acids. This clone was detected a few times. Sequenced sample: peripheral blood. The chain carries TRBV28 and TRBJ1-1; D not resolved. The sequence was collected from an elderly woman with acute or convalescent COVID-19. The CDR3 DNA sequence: TGTGCCAGCAGTTTATCGGCAGCGGCGGGGATGAACACTGAAGCTTTCTTT. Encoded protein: CASSLSAAAGMNTEAFF.